Given below is one TCR beta chain in context. PCR was performed using 60 Vbeta and 13 Jbeta primers. Sequenced by immunoSEQ multiplex PCR; TCRdb stores in-frame clones only, minus some. This table holds some 200,000 clones, about 80% found once. V was clipped by 1 base and J by 2 bases; unmatched bases: 6. CDR1 and CDR2 (germline): MGHRA, YSYEKL. The CDR3 runs 16 residues. The sample belongs to a study of cytomegalovirus exposure and HLA in healthy donors. The specimen was PBMCs. The sequence was collected from a man aged 35-49 years in good health and CMV-seronegative. This chain joins TRBV4-1 and TRBJ1-2; 8 bases are shared with TRBD1. The CDR3 loop reads CASSQVGPGGNYGYTF. In nucleotides, the CDR3 is TGCGCCAGCAGCCAAGTAGGGCCAGGGGGCAACTATGGCTACACCTTC.